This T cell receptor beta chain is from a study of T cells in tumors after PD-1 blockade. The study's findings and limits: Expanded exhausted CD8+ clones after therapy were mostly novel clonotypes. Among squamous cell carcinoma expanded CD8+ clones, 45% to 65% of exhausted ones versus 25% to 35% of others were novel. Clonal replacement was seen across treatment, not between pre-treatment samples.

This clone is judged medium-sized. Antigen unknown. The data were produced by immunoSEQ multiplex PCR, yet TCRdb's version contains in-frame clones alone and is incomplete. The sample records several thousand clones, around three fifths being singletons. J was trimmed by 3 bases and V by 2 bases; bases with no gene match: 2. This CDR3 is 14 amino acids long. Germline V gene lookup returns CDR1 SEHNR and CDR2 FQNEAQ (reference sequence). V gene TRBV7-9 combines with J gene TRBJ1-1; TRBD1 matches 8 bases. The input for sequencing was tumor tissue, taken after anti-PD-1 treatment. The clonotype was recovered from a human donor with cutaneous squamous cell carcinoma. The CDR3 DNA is TGTGCCAGCAGCTTACCAGGGGGCCACACTGAAGCTTTCTTT. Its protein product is CASSLPGGHTEAFF.